This T cell receptor beta chain was sequenced in a study of post-analysis software for immune sequencing data (dated by TCRdb to between 2015 and 2017). Regarding the study in general: Relapsing-remitting, secondary progressive and progressive-relapsing multiple sclerosis were recorded as disease courses, and subtype annotation was lacking for some patients. The multiple sclerosis patient repertoires were compared with approximately 11 previously published healthy control repertoires from donors aged roughly 6 to 27 years. A subset of samples was prepared in parallel using single-end sample barcoding, then pooled and co-amplified after Illumina adapter ligation. Overall results and qualifications from the work: Direct clustering with F measure revealed strong co-clustering of samples prepared in the same batch, which led to a batch-effect correction. The control group was slightly older than the multiple sclerosis patient group. Normalized Chao1 diversity was significantly lower in multiple sclerosis patients than controls, suggesting substantial peripheral T-cell clonal expansion. Patients showed significantly higher frequencies than controls for five TRBV segments, among them TRBV5-6, TRBV5-1 and TRBV20-1.

The library was produced with PCR. TCRdb shows the sequencer as Illumina HiSeq 2500. To reduce PCR and sequencing biases, unique molecular identifiers were built into the TCR beta cDNA libraries. Every 1 to 10 million input T cells yielded 500,000 or so cDNA molecules, meaning each molecule approximated one T cell. The same protocol used for the earlier healthy control dataset was applied to prepare and sequence the patient libraries. Samples belonging to the same batch were prepared together, multiplexed and sequenced on a shared HiSeq lane. Per the source publication's procedure: MIGEC handled the raw barcoded reads, throwing out single-read molecular identifier groups before consensus assembly and CDR3 extraction. Clonotype tables were post-analysed with VDJtools, and diversity was normalized by down-sampling all datasets to the smallest sample size. In repertoire overlap clustering, CDR3 amino acid sequences, but not nucleotide sequences, were matched to correct batch-related cross-sample contamination. The public reads were quality trimmed at Q25 with fastp and then assembled into clones with MiXCR by TCRdb, keeping productive beta chains. Merged by CDR3 protein, the rows form single entries marked with the most common genes and DNA. The V and J calls shown here were made by TCRdb, not taken from the authors' results. A total of 740,000 or so distinct CDR3 sequences appear in this sample, about 53% of them only once. Roughly 4.4% of the sample lies in the top ten.

This clonotype occurred a few times. This clone's antigen is unknown. No base-level quality is on record; no much larger clone is a single base apart. TCR beta repertoires were profiled from peripheral blood of 10 to 15 young patients with multiple sclerosis to demonstrate the VDJtools post-analysis software. The multiple sclerosis patients were children and adolescents ranging in age from roughly 6 to 15 years. Inclusive of the bounding cysteine and phenylalanine, the CDR3 is 15 residues long. The CDR3 DNA has 45 bases and is translated from base 1. V loses 5 bases, J loses 0 bases, and the germline ends lie 13 bases apart.

The sequence was obtained from a girl aged 5-17 years with multiple sclerosis. The V and J genes are TRBV12-3 or TRBV12-4 and TRBJ1-2, with no D gene named confidently. Sequenced input: blood. The CDR3 in this case is CASSPLGRANYGYTF. The DNA is TGTGCCAGCAGTCCTTTGGGTCGTGCTAACTATGGCTACACCTTC.